Below are 20 T cell receptor beta chains sequenced from a single sample in a study of cytomegalovirus exposure and HLA in healthy donors. PCR involved 60 Vbeta and 13 Jbeta primers. Data came from immunoSEQ multiplex PCR; TCRdb stores just in-frame clones and leaves some out. The sample lists 170,000 or so clones; 70% to 85% were seen once. Sequenced input: PBMCs. Every receptor here comes from a man between 18 and 35 years old in good health and CMV-seronegative.

This clone was picked up one time. Because the CDR3 is missing its conserved closing phenylalanine or tryptophan, this is likely a read error. V usage is TRBV6-5 and J usage is TRBJ2-7, with D possibly being TRBD2 (5 bases). From germline, CDR1 is MNHEY and CDR2 SVGAGI. The V end was cut by 8 bases, the J end by 4 bases, with 15 bases between. There are 13 residues in the CDR3. The CDR3, as DNA: TGTGCCAGCCGACGGGGTCTCCTTTACGAGCAGTACCTC. Amino acid sequence: CASRRGLLYEQYL.

The chain has TRBV7-6 and TRBJ2-5; TRBD2 agrees at 11 bases. J lost 3 bases, V lost 2 bases, and 2 bases had no gene match. This CDR3 region has 15 residues. Germline values: CDR1 SGHVS, CDR2 FNYEAQ. The CDR3 protein is CASSLLAGGKETQYF. Written as DNA, the CDR3 is TGTGCCAGCAGCTTACTAGCGGGGGGCAAAGAGACCCAGTACTTC.

The chain carries TRBV6-5 and TRBJ2-3, with TRBD2 matching 8 bases. V gave up 5 bases and J gave up 2 bases; unmatched junction bases: 3. CDR1 is MNHEY and CDR2 is SVGAGI in the germline V gene. This CDR3 is built from 14 residues. CDR3 DNA sequence: TGTGCCAGCAGTAGCGGGGGATTCACAGATACGCAGTATTTT. It translates to CASSSGGFTDTQYF.

The rearrangement joins TRBV27 to TRBJ1-2; D not certain. V lost 0 bases and J lost 6, with 14 bases in between. This CDR3 comprises 15 residues. Looked up from germline, CDR1 is MNHEY and CDR2 is SMNVEV (reference sequence). The CDR3 sequence: CASSLSGAGGNGYTF. The CDR3 bases are TGTGCCAGCAGTTTATCGGGAGCAGGAGGCAATGGCTACACCTTC.

The chain has TRBV9 and TRBJ2-3, with D perhaps TRBD1 (7 bases). The CDR3 has 15 residues. The germline gives CDR1 SGDLS, CDR2 YYNGEE. V was trimmed by 7 bases and J by 0 bases, leaving 15 bases between them. The CDR3 reads CASSVTGTSTDTQYF. DNA of the CDR3: TGTGCCAGCTCCGTGACAGGGACTAGCACAGATACGCAGTATTTT.

This clone has only a few counts. V and J are TRBV6-1 and TRBJ1-4, with D possibly TRBD1 on 6 matching bases. CDR1 and CDR2 from the germline V gene are MNHNS and SASEGT. This CDR3 contains 15 residues. The germline V and J ends were trimmed by 6 bases and 8 bases, with 19 bases remaining between them. The CDR3 is CASSPWQAGGEKLFF. CDR3 sequence (DNA): TGTGCCAGCAGCCCCTGGCAAGCGGGGGGCGAAAAACTGTTTTTT.

The genes are TRBV11-2 and TRBJ1-4, with 10 bases aligning to TRBD1. The germline V gene encodes CDR1 SGHAT and CDR2 FQNNGV. Losses at the gene ends were 5 bases for V and 7 bases for J; bases not matched to a gene: 10. This CDR3 has 16 residues. For the CDR3, the DNA is TGTGCCAGCAGCCTTACATTGACAGGGGGCGTTGAAAAACTGTTTTTT. It codes for CASSLTLTGGVEKLFF.

This clone was counted a single time. The rearrangement joins TRBV10-3 to TRBJ2-7; perhaps TRBD2 as D (5 bases). Germline V gene data show CDR1 as ENHRY and CDR2 as SYGVKD. The CDR3 spans 13 residues. Trimming removed 2 bases from V and 3 bases from J, with 8 bases in between. The CDR3 DNA reads as TGTGCCATCAGTGAGACTAGAATCTACGAGCAGTACTTC. Protein product: CAISETRIYEQYF.

The DNA for the CDR3 is TGCGCCAGCAGCCAGGAAGAACGGGGGAACTATGGCTACACCTTC. It specifies CASSQEERGNYGYTF. This chain connects TRBV4-1 to TRBJ1-2, with TRBD1 as a possible D gene (5 bases). CDR1 is MGHRA, CDR2 YSYEKL, per germline. The V end was cut by 3 bases, the J end by 2 bases, with 13 bases between. The CDR3 contains 15 residues.

J is TRBJ1-5 and V is TRBV18, with D tentatively TRBD1 (5 bases). Germline CDR1 reads KGHSH; CDR2 reads LQKENI. The CDR3 consists of 16 residues. Trimming shortened V by 0 bases and J by 5 bases, and 14 bases separated the two germline ends. CDR3 DNA sequence: TGTGCCAGCTCACCACCGGGACGGGTAGCGGATCAGCCCCAGCATTTT. It codes for CASSPPGRVADQPQHF.

The chain couples TRBV19 to TRBJ2-3; D is perhaps TRBD1 (5 bases). The CDR3 is 14 residues long. CDR1 and CDR2 from the germline V gene are LNHDA and SQIVND (reference sequence). Trimming removed 2 bases at V and 6 bases at J, with 12 bases between. The CDR3 DNA reads as TGTGCCAGTAGTATATCTAGGGGTACCGATACGCAGTATTTT. This codes for CASSISRGTDTQYF.

CDR3 in amino acids: CASSPTGGTYNEQFF. The CDR3, as DNA: TGTGCCAGCAGCCCTACGGGGGGCACCTACAATGAGCAGTTCTTC. The chain links TRBV7-9 to TRBJ2-1; weak D call: TRBD2 (7 bases). The germline V and J ends were trimmed by 5 bases and 2 bases, with 13 bases remaining between them. CDR3 length equals 15 residues. The germline V gene has CDR1 SEHNR and CDR2 FQNEAQ (reference sequence).

The rearrangement joins TRBV5-1 to TRBJ1-4; 9 bases match TRBD1. The germline gives CDR1 SGHRS, CDR2 YFSETQ. Trimming took 3 bases from V and 7 from J; bases not matched to a gene: 7. The CDR3 covers 15 residues. CDR3 sequence reads: CASSYTGTGREKLFF. CDR3 nucleotides: TGCGCCAGCAGCTATACCGGGACAGGGCGTGAAAAACTGTTTTTT.

The chain couples TRBV27 to TRBJ1-5; D perhaps matches TRBD1 (5 bases). This CDR3 has 15 amino acids. Trimming left V 6 bases short and J 0 bases short, with 12 bases between. CDR1 is MNHEY and CDR2 is SMNVEV in the germline V gene (reference sequence). Written as DNA, the CDR3 is TGTGCCAGCAGCCTGACAGAAAATAGCAATCAGCCCCAGCATTTT. Residues: CASSLTENSNQPQHF.

The rearrangement uses TRBV5-4 and TRBJ2-7, with TRBD1 identical over 11 bases. Germline-derived CDR1 and CDR2 are SGHNT and YYREEE (reference sequence). Trimming took 5 bases from V and 2 from J; bases not matched to a gene: 3. CDR3 length: 14 residues. The CDR3 region has the DNA TGTGCCAGCAGGGTGGACAGGGGGCCCTACGAGCAGTACTTC. Residues: CASRVDRGPYEQYF.

Notes on this clone: Other DNA variants within this sample encode the same CDR3. V and J are TRBV7-9 and TRBJ1-1; D possibly corresponds to TRBD1 (5 bases). Germline lookup yields CDR1 SEHNR and CDR2 FQNEAQ (reference sequence). This CDR3 has 13 amino acids. The V end was cut by 5 bases, the J end by 4 bases, with 11 bases between. CDR3 nucleotide sequence: TGTGCCAGCAGCGCCGGACACTTCACTGAAGCTTTCTTT. Amino acid sequence: CASSAGHFTEAFF. The full variable domain, rest sourced from reference TRBV7-9 and TRBJ1-1, is DTGVSQNPRHKITKRGQNVTFRCDPISEHNRLYWYRQTLGQGPEFLTYFQNEAQLEKSRLLSDRFSAERPKGSFSTLEIQRTEQGDSAMYLCASSAGHFTEAFFGQGTRLTVV.

The rearrangement joins TRBV5-4 to TRBJ2-7; the D gene is possibly TRBD2 (7 bases). This CDR3 has 19 residues. CDR1 is SGHNT, CDR2 YYREEE, per germline (reference sequence). With 0 bases removed from V and 5 bases from J, the gap between germline ends came to 27 bases. CDR3 loop: CASSLAGGTTYWWWDEQYF. CDR3 nucleotide sequence: TGTGCCAGCAGCTTGGCCGGGGGGACAACTTATTGGTGGTGGGACGAGCAGTACTTC.

The chain has TRBV9 and TRBJ2-3; 15 positions match TRBD2. J was trimmed by 3 bases and V by 3 bases; bases with no gene match: 2. Germline assignment: CDR1 SGDLS and CDR2 YYNGEE. The CDR3 covers 16 residues. CDR3 sequence: CASSGGTSGGTDTQYF. CDR3 nucleotides: TGTGCCAGCAGCGGAGGGACTAGCGGGGGGACAGATACGCAGTATTTT.

The chain joins TRBV18 to TRBJ2-3; no clear D gene. CDR3 length: 15 amino acids. The germline gives CDR1 KGHSH, CDR2 LQKENI. V lost 1 base and J lost 0, with 8 bases in between. The CDR3 region has the DNA TGTGCCAGCTCACCACGCATTACTAGCACAGATACGCAGTATTTT. Translating gives CASSPRITSTDTQYF.

This chain uses TRBV9 with TRBJ1-2; TRBD1 aligns across 10 bases. The CDR3 has 15 amino acids. V lost 3 bases to trimming and J lost 4 bases; unmatched junction nucleotides: 6. The germline V gene has CDR1 SGDLS and CDR2 YYNGEE. CDR3 DNA sequence: TGTGCCAGCAGCGGTCGACAGGGGGCCGGCTATGGCTACACCTTC. This codes for CASSGRQGAGYGYTF. Filled out from reference TRBV9 and TRBJ1-2, the complete variable domain reads DSGVTQTPKHLITATGQRVTLRCSPRSGDLSVYWYQQSLDQGLQFLIQYYNGEERAKGNILERFSAQQFPDLHSELNLSSLELGDSALYFCASSGRQGAGYGYTFGSGTRLTVV.